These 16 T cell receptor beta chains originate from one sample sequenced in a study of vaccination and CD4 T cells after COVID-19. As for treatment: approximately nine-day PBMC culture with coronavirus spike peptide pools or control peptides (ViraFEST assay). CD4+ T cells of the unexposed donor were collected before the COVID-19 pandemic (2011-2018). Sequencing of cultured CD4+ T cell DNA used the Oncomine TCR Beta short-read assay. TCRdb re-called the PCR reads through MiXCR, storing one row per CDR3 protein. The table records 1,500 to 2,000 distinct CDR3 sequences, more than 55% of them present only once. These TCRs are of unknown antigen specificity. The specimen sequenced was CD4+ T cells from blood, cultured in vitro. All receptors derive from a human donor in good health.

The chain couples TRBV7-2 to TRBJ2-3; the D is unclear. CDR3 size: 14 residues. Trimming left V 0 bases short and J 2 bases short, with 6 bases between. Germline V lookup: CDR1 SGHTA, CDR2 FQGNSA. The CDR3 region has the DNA TGTGCCAGCAGCTTAGCGGGCCTCACAGATACGCAGTATTTT. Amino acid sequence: CASSLAGLTDTQYF.

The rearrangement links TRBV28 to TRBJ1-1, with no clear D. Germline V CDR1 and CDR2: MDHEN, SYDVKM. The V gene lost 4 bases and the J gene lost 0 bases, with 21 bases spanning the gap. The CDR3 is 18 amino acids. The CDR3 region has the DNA TGTGCCAGCAGTTCGTCTGGTCCGTGGACGGTGATGAACACTGAAGCTTTCTTT. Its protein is CASSSSGPWTVMNTEAFF.

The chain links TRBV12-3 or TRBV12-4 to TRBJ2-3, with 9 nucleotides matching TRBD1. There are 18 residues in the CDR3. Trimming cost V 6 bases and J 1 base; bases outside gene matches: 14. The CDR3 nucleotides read TGTGCCAGCAGCTACCCCGGGACAGGGTTCAAGGGCACAGATACGCAGTATTTT. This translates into CASSYPGTGFKGTDTQYF.

The CDR3 here is CASSPTGVSGYTF. The CDR3 coding sequence is TGTGCCAGCAGCCCTACAGGGGTTAGTGGCTACACCTTC. The chain couples TRBV7-2 to TRBJ1-2; 7 bases fit TRBD1. V gave up 5 bases and J gave up 7 bases; unmatched junction bases: 7. The length of the CDR3 is 13 residues. The V gene's germline CDR1 is SGHTA and CDR2 FQGNSA.

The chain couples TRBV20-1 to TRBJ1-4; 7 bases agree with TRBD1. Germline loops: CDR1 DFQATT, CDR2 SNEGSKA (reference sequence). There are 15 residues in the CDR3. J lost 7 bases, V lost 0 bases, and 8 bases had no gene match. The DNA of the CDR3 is TGCAGTGCTAGAGATCAAGGGGGCATCGGTGAAAAACTGTTTTTT. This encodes CSARDQGGIGEKLFF.

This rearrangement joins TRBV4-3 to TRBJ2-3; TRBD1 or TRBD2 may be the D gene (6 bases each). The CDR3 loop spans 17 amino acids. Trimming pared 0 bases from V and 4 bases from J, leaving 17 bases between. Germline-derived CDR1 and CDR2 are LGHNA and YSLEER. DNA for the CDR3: TGCGCCAGCAGCCAAGAGACAGGTAGGGGGAGGCCAGATACGCAGTATTTT. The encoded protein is CASSQETGRGRPDTQYF.

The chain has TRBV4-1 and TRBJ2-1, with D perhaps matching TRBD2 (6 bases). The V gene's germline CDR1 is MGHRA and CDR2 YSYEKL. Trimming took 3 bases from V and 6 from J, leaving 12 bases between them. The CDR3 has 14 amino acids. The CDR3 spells CASSHPWRANEQFF. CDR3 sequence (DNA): TGCGCCAGCAGCCACCCCTGGAGGGCCAATGAGCAGTTCTTC.

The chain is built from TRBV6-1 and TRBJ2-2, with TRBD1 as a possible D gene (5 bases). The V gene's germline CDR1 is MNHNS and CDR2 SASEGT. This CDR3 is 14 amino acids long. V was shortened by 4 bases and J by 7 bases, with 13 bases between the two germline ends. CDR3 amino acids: CASSAAGMGGELFF. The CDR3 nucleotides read TGTGCCAGCAGTGCGGCAGGGATGGGCGGGGAGCTGTTTTTT.

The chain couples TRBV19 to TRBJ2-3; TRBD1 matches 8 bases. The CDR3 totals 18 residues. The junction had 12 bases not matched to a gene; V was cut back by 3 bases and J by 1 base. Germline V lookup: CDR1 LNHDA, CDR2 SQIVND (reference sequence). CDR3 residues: CASSMSGQGVFRTDTQYF. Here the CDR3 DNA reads TGTGCCAGTAGTATGAGCGGACAGGGCGTCTTTCGCACAGATACGCAGTATTTT.

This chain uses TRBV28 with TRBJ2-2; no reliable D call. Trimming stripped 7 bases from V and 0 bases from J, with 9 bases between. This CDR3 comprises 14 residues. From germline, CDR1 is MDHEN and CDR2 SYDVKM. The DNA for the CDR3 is TGTGCCAGCACCCCCGGAGCGAACACCGGGGAGCTGTTTTTT. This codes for CASTPGANTGELFF.

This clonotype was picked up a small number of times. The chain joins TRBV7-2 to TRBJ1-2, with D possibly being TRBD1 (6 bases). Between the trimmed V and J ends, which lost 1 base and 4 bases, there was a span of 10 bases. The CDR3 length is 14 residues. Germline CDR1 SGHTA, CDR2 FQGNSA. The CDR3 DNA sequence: TGTGCCAGCAGCTTAGGGGGGGCCCTCTATGGCTACACCTTC. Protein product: CASSLGGALYGYTF.

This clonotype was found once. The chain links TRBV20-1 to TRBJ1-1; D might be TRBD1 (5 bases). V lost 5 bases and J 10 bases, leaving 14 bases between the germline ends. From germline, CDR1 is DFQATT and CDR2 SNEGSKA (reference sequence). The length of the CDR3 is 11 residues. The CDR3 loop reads CSAGGARGAFF. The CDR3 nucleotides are TGCAGTGCTGGCGGGGCAAGAGGAGCTTTCTTT.

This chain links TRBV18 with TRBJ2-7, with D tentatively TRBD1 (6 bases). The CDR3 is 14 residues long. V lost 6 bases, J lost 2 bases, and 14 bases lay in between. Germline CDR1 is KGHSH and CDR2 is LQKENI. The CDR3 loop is CASSNYRDTYEQYF. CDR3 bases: TGTGCCAGCTCGAATTACAGGGACACCTACGAGCAGTACTTC. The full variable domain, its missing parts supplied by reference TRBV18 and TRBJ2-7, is NAGVMQNPRHLVRRRGQEARLRCSPMKGHSHVYWYRQLPEEGLKFMVYLQKENIIDESGMPKERFSAEFPKEGPSILRIQQVVRGDSAAYFCASSNYRDTYEQYFGPGTRLTVT.

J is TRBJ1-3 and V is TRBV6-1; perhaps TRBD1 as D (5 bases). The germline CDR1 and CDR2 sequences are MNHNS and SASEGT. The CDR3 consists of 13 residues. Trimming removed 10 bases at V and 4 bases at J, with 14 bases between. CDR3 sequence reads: CATRRGLGNTIYF. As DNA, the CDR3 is TGTGCCACCCGGCGGGGGTTAGGAAACACCATATATTTT.

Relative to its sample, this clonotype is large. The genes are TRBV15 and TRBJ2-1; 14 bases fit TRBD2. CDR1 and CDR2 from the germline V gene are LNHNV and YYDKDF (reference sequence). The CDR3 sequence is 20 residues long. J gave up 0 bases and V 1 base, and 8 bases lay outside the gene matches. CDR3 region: CATSRARLAGGPRSYNEQFF. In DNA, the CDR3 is TGTGCCACCAGCAGAGCCCGACTAGCGGGGGGGCCCCGCTCCTACAATGAGCAGTTCTTC.

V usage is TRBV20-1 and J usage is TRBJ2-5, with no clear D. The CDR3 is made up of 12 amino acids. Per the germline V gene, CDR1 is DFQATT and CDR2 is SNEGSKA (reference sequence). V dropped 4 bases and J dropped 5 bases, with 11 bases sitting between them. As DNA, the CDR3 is TGCAGTGCTATAATAGGCATCGAGACCCAGTACTTC. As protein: CSAIIGIETQYF.